This TCR beta chain is from a study of blood T cell repertoires in COVID-19. Per germline, CDR1 SGHAT and CDR2 FQNNGV. This CDR3 region has 15 residues. Trimming removed 0 bases from V and 9 bases from J; junction bases left unmatched: 7. Authors' processing steps: Researchers report that nucleated cell counts were estimated from reference gene primer amplification. Sequencing was performed with immunoSEQ multiplex PCR; in TCRdb, only in-frame clones are kept and a portion is missing. That table furnishes V, J and clone size, whereas the DNA furnished D and trimming. The repertoire has tens of thousands of clones, about 88% of them found once; the top ten carry approximately 1.6%.

The genes are TRBV11-2 and TRBJ2-2, with 7 bases fitting TRBD1. Material for sequencing was peripheral blood. This receptor was obtained from a man between 45 and 60 years old with acute or convalescent COVID-19. This CDR3 reads CASSLDPLQGRELFF. The CDR3 DNA is TGTGCCAGCAGCTTAGACCCCCTACAGGGGCGGGAGCTGTTTTTT.